This TCR beta chain was sequenced in a study of T-cell reconstitution after alpha-beta-depleted transplantation in children. V lost 4 bases and J 4 bases, leaving 16 bases between the germline ends. The CDR3 runs to 15 residues. Germline loops: CDR1 MGHDK, CDR2 SYGVNS. Preparing the TCRbeta library involved the use of unique molecular identifiers. MiXCR, run by TCRdb on the PCR reads, gives a single entry per CDR3 protein. Of some 550,000 distinct CDR3 sequences in the sample, 18% are singletons; the top ten hold over 3%. The sample in question was PBMCs from the stem cell graft donor, obtained from the stem cell graft. The TCR was taken from a human donor who donated a stem cell graft to a child with acute lymphoblastic leukemia. The chain joins TRBV25-1 to TRBJ1-1; tentatively, D is TRBD1 (6 bases). CDR3 region: CASSVSGALGTEAFF. The CDR3 coding sequence is TGTGCCAGCAGTGTCTCGGGGGCCTTGGGCACTGAAGCTTTCTTT.